A single sample is the source of the 5 T cell receptor beta chains below, sequenced in a study of regulatory T cells in long-lasting Graves disease. Stated time point: newly diagnosed GD, antithyroid drugs for less than 3 months. PBMCs provided the RNA from which the TCR library was made. Library construction for TCR beta used iRepertoire HTBI primers and Arm-PCR of CDR3 regions. TCRdb recomputed calls from the multiplex PCR reads with MiXCR, one row per CDR3 protein. The sample has 400,000 to 550,000 distinct CDR3 sequences, less than 20% seen once. These sequences were also reported in another study, on T cells in Graves' hyperthyroidism and ophthalmopathy.

The starting material was peripheral blood mononuclear cells (PBMCs), obtained at new diagnosis, from a patient treated with antithyroid drugs. These receptors all come from a woman between 18 and 30 years old with Graves disease.

This clonotype has a count of ten or more. V usage is TRBV30 and J usage is TRBJ2-7; D uncertain. Germline V gene lookup returns CDR1 GTSNPN and CDR2 SVGIG (reference sequence). The CDR3 is made up of 13 amino acids. With 0 bases removed from V and 5 bases from J, the gap between germline ends came to 11 bases. Here the CDR3 reads CAWSVSGTHEQYF. CDR3 DNA: TGTGCCTGGAGTGTCTCAGGTACCCACGAGCAGTACTTC.

The V call is TRBV29-1, the J call TRBJ2-7; 8 nucleotides align to TRBD2. V was clipped by 7 bases and J by 2 bases; unmatched bases: 10. The germline V gene has CDR1 SQVTM and CDR2 ANQGSEA. This CDR3 region has 14 residues. CDR3 DNA: TGCAGCGCCCAAGGACTAGCCCCTCCCTACGAGCAGTACTTC. This gives the protein CSAQGLAPPYEQYF.

J is TRBJ2-5 and V is TRBV7-2, with no clear D. The CDR3 is made up of 14 amino acids. The V gene lost 10 bases and the J gene lost 11 bases, with 26 bases spanning the gap. Germline V gene lookup returns CDR1 SGHTA and CDR2 FQGNSA. CDR3 region: CATPVGKGYNEQYF. CDR3 DNA sequence: TGTGCCACCCCGGTGGGGAAAGGCTACAATGAGCAGTACTTC.

This clonotype has a count of ten or more. The chain uses TRBV28 and TRBJ2-2; 7 bases fit TRBD2. This CDR3 spans 15 amino acids. The V and J ends lost 8 bases and 3 bases, in that order; junction bases with no gene match: 9. CDR1 and CDR2 from the germline V gene are MDHEN and SYDVKM. For the CDR3, the DNA is TGTGCCAGCCGCCGGGACTATGCGGACACCGGGGAGCTGTTTTTT. Translation: CASRRDYADTGELFF.

This clonotype was seen a handful of times. The chain carries TRBV30 and TRBJ2-3, with D tentatively TRBD1 (6 bases). V was shortened by 3 bases and J by 1 base, with 11 bases between the two germline ends. The CDR3 is 14 amino acids. From germline, CDR1 is GTSNPN and CDR2 SVGIG (reference sequence). The CDR3 DNA reads TGTGCCTGGAGCGTGGGGGCGGGCACAGATACGCAGTATTTT. This translates into CAWSVGAGTDTQYF.